This T cell receptor (beta chain) was documented in a study of blood T cell repertoires in COVID-19. On the study more broadly: PBMCs, B-cell-depleted T cells, or T cells provided the cDNA or gDNA that made up the material.

The CDR3 totals 14 residues. Trimming stripped 5 bases from V and 6 bases from J, with 14 bases between. CDR1 is SGHVS, CDR2 FQNEAQ, per germline. Per the study methods: Reference gene primer amplification yielded estimated nucleated cell counts. Measured with immunoSEQ multiplex PCR; TCRdb has only the in-frame clones, and not every one. The DNA was the basis for D and trimming; V, J and clone size are from that table. The table lists some 40,000 clones, approximately 80% of them singletons. The receptor was isolated from a human donor in a cohort sampled during active COVID-19. Sequencing was carried out using peripheral blood. V and J are TRBV7-8 and TRBJ1-5; weak D call: TRBD1 (6 bases). The DNA for the CDR3 is TGTGCCAGCAGCCCCGGGACACCCGGTCAGCCCCAGCATTTT. It specifies CASSPGTPGQPQHF.